This T cell receptor (beta chain) emerged from a study of cytomegalovirus exposure and HLA in healthy donors. Study results and limitations: The likely explanation for a cluster of highly shared sequence variants was sequencing artifact. When analyzed later, a missense DCLRE1C variant was found to be linked to TCR beta V- and J-gene trimming. Cytomegalovirus association was listed for approximately 150 TCR beta chains. Most TCR beta V segments were productive about 87% or about 30% of the time in an earlier analysis.

Remarks on this clone: Its specificity is not known.

The CDR3 has 15 amino acids. Germline-derived CDR1 and CDR2 are SGHRS and YFSETQ. Trimming cost V 0 bases and J 2 bases, with 11 bases left between them. Both 60 Vbeta primers and 13 Jbeta primers went into the PCR. TCRdb keeps only in-frame clones here, not all; method: immunoSEQ multiplex PCR. This sample carries about 100,000 clones, 74% of them seen once, and the ten largest clones take 2.6%. The sequenced sample consisted of PBMCs. V and J are TRBV5-1 and TRBJ1-2; TRBD1 is a possible D gene (5 bases). The TCR comes from a man in his forties or fifties in good health and CMV-seropositive. The CDR3 sequence is CASSLEGATNYGYTF. The DNA for the CDR3 is TGCGCCAGCAGCTTGGAAGGGGCTACGAACTATGGCTACACCTTC.